This T cell receptor beta chain was documented in a study of T cells in Graves' hyperthyroidism and ophthalmopathy. Overall study findings and caveats: Most thyroid-expanded clonotypes above 0.001 were also found in blood. In the analysis, a 13 V-J model separated ophthalmopathy from stable hyperthyroidism.

RNA transcripts were the template for amplifying TCR beta CDR3 regions. HTBI primers drove first-round RT-PCR of the TCR CDR3. TCRdb processed the multiplex PCR reads anew with MiXCR; each CDR3 protein has one entry. The sample has over 300,000 distinct CDR3 sequences, 14% seen once; the top ten hold 11%. Each patient was aged 18 to 65 and had newly diagnosed hyperthyroidism of under 2 months' duration. Losses at the gene ends were 5 bases for V and 7 bases for J; bases not matched to a gene: 9. Germline V gene lookup returns CDR1 SNHLY and CDR2 FYNNEI. CDR3 length equals 14 residues. Comments on this clonotype: Its antigen is unidentified.

Input material: blood. This chain connects TRBV2 to TRBJ2-5; 8 bases agree with TRBD2. The sequence was obtained from an older woman with Graves' hyperthyroidism. CDR3 amino acids: CASSSRGGDGTQYF. For the CDR3, the DNA is TGTGCCAGCAGTAGCCGGGGGGGTGATGGGACCCAGTACTTC.